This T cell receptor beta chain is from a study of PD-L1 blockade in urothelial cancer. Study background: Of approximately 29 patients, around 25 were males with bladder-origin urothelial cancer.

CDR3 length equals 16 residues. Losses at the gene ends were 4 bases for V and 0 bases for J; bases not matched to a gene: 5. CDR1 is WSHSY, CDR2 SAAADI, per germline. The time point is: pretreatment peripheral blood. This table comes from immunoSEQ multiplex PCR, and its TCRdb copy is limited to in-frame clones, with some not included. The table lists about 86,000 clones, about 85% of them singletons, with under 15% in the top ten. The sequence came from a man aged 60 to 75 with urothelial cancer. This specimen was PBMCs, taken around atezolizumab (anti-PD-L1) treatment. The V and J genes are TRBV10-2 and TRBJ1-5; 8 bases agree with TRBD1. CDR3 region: CASSVMGTGSNQPQHF. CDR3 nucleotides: TGCGCCAGCAGTGTCATGGGGACAGGTAGCAATCAGCCCCAGCATTTT.